This T cell receptor (beta chain) is drawn from a study of shared T cell receptors in the human thymus (dated by TCRdb to about 2021). Turning to the overall study: The study examined how the human thymus generates shared, self-reactive T-cell receptor alpha chains.

This clone showed up just a few times. Its antigen target is currently unknown. No base qualities exist here, and no much larger clone lies one base off it. The library relied on the immunoSEQ multiplex PCR assay. This is the immuneACCESS table as TCRdb keeps it, with only in-frame sequences that have V and J called. A part of the clones is gone; compared with another copy, unresolved V genes explain less than half, and the rest is unexplained. The sample table contains hundreds of thousands of clones; only one count was recorded for more than 75% of them. Just under 0.0095% of the sample rests with the top ten. A distance of 8 bases separates the germline ends of V and J, which lose 5 bases and 6 bases respectively. From the cysteine up to the phenylalanine, the CDR3 has a length of 11 residues. Just CDR3 DNA is preserved here, 33 bases in frame from base 1. Taken from the germline V gene, the CDR1 and CDR2 loops are SGHAT and FQNNGV.

The same specimen was also included in a second study, on human thymus T cells. Drawing on the second study: Immunologically healthy infants undergoing open corrective cardiac surgery for congenital heart defects in Finland were used as donors. Thymus tissue was obtained as surgical resects removed during corrective cardiac surgery. Biased V and J gene segment usage appeared to be present in both thymic and peripheral blood repertoires. Highly overlapping thymic TCR repertoires among unrelated individuals were reported in the related research. TCR alpha and beta repertoires from fewer than ten infant thymus samples and a few related peripheral blood samples were characterized in the study. The infant donors were about 7 to 244 days old, and the cohort included several males and two females. Thymocytes were freed from the tissue by mechanical means and kept at -70 degrees C as pellets of about 9-30 million cells. A QIAsymphony instrument was used to extract genomic DNA from frozen cell pellets. The immunoSEQ multiplex PCR assay was used to amplify the TCRB and TCRAD loci from a standardized amount of quality-controlled genomic DNA. The amplicons spanned the V(D)J region and were long enough to cover the CDR3 and allow V and J genes to be identified. Through the commercial immunoSEQ service, the amplicons were sequenced on an Illumina platform. Corrections for primer bias and sequencing errors followed previously described methods, while TCRAD and TCRB definitions were based on the IMGT database. Repertoires were analysed with immunoSEQ Analyzer 3.0 and VDJTools, covering basic statistics, V/J segment usage, diversity estimates, rarefaction and pairwise overlap. Diversity was estimated using the Chao1, ChaoE, Efron-Thisted, Shannon and inverse Simpson indices, and was also estimated on datasets down-sampled to the size of the smallest sample. For repertoire overlap, CDR3 nucleotide sequence, V gene and J gene had to match strictly, and clustering was done by Jaccard-based multidimensional scaling. On average, thymus samples yielded roughly 800,000 unique TCRB clonotypes, whereas blood samples yielded some 80,000.

The sample was thymocytes. Recombination linked TRBV11-2 to TRBJ2-7, with TRBD2 perhaps the D gene, on 5 matching bases. The source is a boy under two years old with a congenital heart defect. Donor details come from another sample of the same person, matched by shared clones. The sequence in DNA is TGTGCCAGCAGCAAACTAGTCGAGCAGTACTTC. Translated, this gives CASSKLVEQYF.